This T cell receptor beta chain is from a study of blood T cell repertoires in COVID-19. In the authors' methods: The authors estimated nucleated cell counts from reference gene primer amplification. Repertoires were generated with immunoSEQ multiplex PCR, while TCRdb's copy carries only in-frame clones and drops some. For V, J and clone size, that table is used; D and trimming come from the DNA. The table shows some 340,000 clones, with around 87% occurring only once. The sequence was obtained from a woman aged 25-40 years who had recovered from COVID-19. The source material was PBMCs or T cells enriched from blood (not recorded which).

The CDR3 here is CASSQGLTGDSNQPQHF. CDR3 nucleotides: TGCGCCAGCAGCCAAGGCCTGACAGGGGACAGCAATCAGCCCCAGCATTTT. This chain uses TRBV4-1 with TRBJ1-5; 8 nucleotides match TRBD1. With V trimmed by 1 base and J by 1 base, 6 bases remained unmatched. CDR1 is MGHRA, CDR2 YSYEKL, per germline. The CDR3 contains 17 residues.